This TCR beta chain was recovered during a study of blood T cell repertoires in COVID-19 (dated by TCRdb to 2018 to 2021). At the level of the whole study: Collaborator samples came from the United States, Italy and Spain and covered acute and convalescent phases of COVID-19. Samples came from the ongoing ImmuneRACE study (first 160 participants) plus 1,254 subjects from 6 global collaborators. Where available, HLA class I and class II types were taken from metadata supplied by the sample provider and were not determined by assay-based typing. The material from the prospective study consisted of cDNA or gDNA derived from T cells, B-cell-depleted T cells, or PBMCs. Deeply sampled blood TCRbeta repertoires from subjects exposed to, actively infected with, or recovered from COVID-19 were included in the dataset. The repertoires were made available in a free public database intended to serve as a resource for research on the immune response to SARS-CoV-2. A de-identified subject ID, COVID-19 status, age in years and sex were almost always included in the sample metadata. The paper as a whole reports these results and caveats: The quantity of clinical and demographic metadata differed by source and by participant and was supplied without curation.

Collaborating institutions collected whole blood in K2EDTA tubes following their own protocols. Collaborator samples were shipped for TCRbeta analysis as frozen whole blood, isolated PBMCs, or DNA extracted from either sample type. Trimmed from V: 0 bases; trimmed from J: 4 bases; junction bases lacking a gene match: 3. CDR1 and CDR2, looked up from the germline V gene, are SGDLS and YYNGEE. CDR3 length: 15 amino acids, cysteine to phenylalanine. This entry keeps only the CDR3 DNA: 45 bases, framed from base 1. TCRbeta CDR3 regions were amplified from genomic DNA using the immunoSEQ Assay, a bias-controlled multiplex PCR. In the authors' own workflow: Within the assay, amplification of reference gene primers was used to estimate how many nucleated cells each sample contained. Sequence reads were collapsed and filtered to measure the absolute abundance of every unique TCRbeta CDR3 rearrangement. Productive Simpson clonality was computed per sample as the square root of Simpson's diversity index over productive rearrangements. TCRdb limited this immuneACCESS table to in-frame rearrangements with V and J called. A share of clones is missing; checked studies link under half to unresolved V genes, and the rest is unexplained. Clonal size and the V and J genes are those of that table, whereas D and trimming came from the DNA. This sample comprises some 150,000 clones, about 86% of them detected only once. Less than 3.5% of the sample lies in the top ten.

As concerns this clone: The target of this receptor is not known. The sample holds no much larger clone one base away, and base qualities are not on file. This sample includes further DNA sequences coding for the same CDR3.

The sequencing input was peripheral blood. The sequence links TRBV9 to TRBJ2-1; 8 junctional bases match TRBD2. The clonotype was recovered from a man in his 70s with acute or convalescent COVID-19. For the CDR3, the sequence is CASSVELAGYNEQFF. Read as DNA, the sequence is TGTGCCAGCAGCGTAGAGCTAGCGGGTTACAATGAGCAGTTCTTC.